Listed below are T cell receptor beta chains from one sample, sequenced in a study of cytomegalovirus exposure and HLA in healthy donors. TCRdb's table, derived via immunoSEQ multiplex PCR, lists solely in-frame clones and lacks some. Of roughly 190,000 clones listed, over 80% are singletons. Sequenced: PBMCs. These receptor sequences come from a woman aged 45-59 years in good health and CMV-seropositive. Both conserved end residues are part of each CDR3. D genes are given only for firm matches. Expanded clones are given a class, and other clones once, few, many or no size at all.

len,v_gene,d_gene,abundance,j_gene,CDR3nt,CDR3aa
17,TRBV5-6,TRBD1,-,TRBJ2-1,TGTGCCAGCAGCTTGGCTCGTCCCAGGGGGATGTACAATGAGCAGTTCTTC,CASSLARPRGMYNEQFF
15,TRBV5-1,-,-,TRBJ2-5,TGCGCCAGCAGCCCGGGGACACCGACGGGAGAGACCCAGTACTTC,CASSPGTPTGETQYF
15,TRBV7-2,-,-,TRBJ1-2,TGTGCCAGCAGCCCCCGTCTGGACAGATTCTATGGCTACACCTTC,CASSPRLDRFYGYTF
14,TRBV19,-,-,TRBJ2-2,TGTGCCAGTAGCCCCCGGAGTAACACCGGGGAGCTGTTTTTT,CASSPRSNTGELFF
18,TRBV30,-,-,TRBJ1-2,TGTGCCTGGGGGATGGGGGGATCTCTCGGACCTTTTAACTATGGCTACACCTTC,CAWGMGGSLGPFNYGYTF
15,TRBV30,TRBD1,-,TRBJ2-2,TGTGCCTGGAGTGAAGGGGACAGGGTATCCGGGGAGCTGTTTTTT,CAWSEGDRVSGELFF
13,TRBV6-4,-,-,TRBJ1-2,TGTGCCAGCAGTGACTCTGGCAGGGTCGGCTACACCTTC,CASSDSGRVGYTF
15,TRBV4-1,TRBD1,few,TRBJ1-4,TGCGCCAGCAGCCGGACAGGGGGCGGGGACGAAAAACTGTTTTTT,CASSRTGGGDEKLFF
14,TRBV27,TRBD1,-,TRBJ1-1,TGTGCCAGCAGGCTCACAGGGGTCACCTATGAAGCTTTCTTT,CASRLTGVTYEAFF
17,TRBV11-1,TRBD2,-,TRBJ2-1,TGTGCCAGCAGCTTTCCGGCTAGCGGAAGCTCCTACAATGAGCAGTTCTTC,CASSFPASGSSYNEQFF
12,TRBV6-5,-,-,TRBJ2-5,TGTGCCAGCAAAAGCGACCAAGAGACCCAGTACTTC,CASKSDQETQYF
16,TRBV5-8,-,-,TRBJ2-7,TGTGCCAGCAGCTTGGTGCTCGGGGAGACCTCCTACGAGCAGTACTTC,CASSLVLGETSYEQYF
14,TRBV5-1,-,-,TRBJ1-1,TGCGCCAGCAGCTTGGGTACGGGAAACACTGAAGCTTTCTTT,CASSLGTGNTEAFF
16,TRBV5-1,TRBD1,once,TRBJ2-7,TGCGCCAGCAGCCAAACACCGGGACAGGGAAGCTACGAGCAGTACTTC,CASSQTPGQGSYEQYF
16,TRBV4-1,-,-,TRBJ1-1,TGCGCCAGCAGCCGCGAACCCCACGCCGGGAACACTGAAGCTTTCTTT,CASSREPHAGNTEAFF
13,TRBV6-5,TRBD1,-,TRBJ1-1,TGTGCCACTGGGACAGTGCTGAACACTGAAGCTTTCTTT,CATGTVLNTEAFF
13,TRBV7-9,-,-,TRBJ2-5,TGTGCCAGCAGCATCAGGGGCCAAGAGACCCAGTACTTC,CASSIRGQETQYF
17,TRBV7-9,-,-,TRBJ1-3,TGTGCCAGCAGCTCCTCCTCCTCCCAGGCCTCTGGAAACACCATATATTTT,CASSSSSSQASGNTIYF
14,TRBV7-9,TRBD1,few,TRBJ1-1,TGTGCCAGCAGCCCTGGAGGGGGCGACACTGAAGCTTTCTTT,CASSPGGGDTEAFF
14,TRBV19,TRBD1,-,TRBJ2-5,TGTGCCAGTAGTATAACCGCAGGGGGAGAGACCCAGTACTTC,CASSITAGGETQYF
13,TRBV4-1,-,-,TRBJ1-2,TGCGCCAGCAGCCAAGTTCCCCCCGGGGGCTACACCTTC,CASSQVPPGGYTF
14,TRBV23-1,-,-,TRBJ1-3,TGCGCCAGCAGTCAGGGGGCGTGCGGAAACACCATATATTTT,CASSQGACGNTIYF
14,TRBV30,-,-,TRBJ1-2,TGTGCCTGGAGCGGACTGACAGGTAGCTATGGCTACACCTTC,CAWSGLTGSYGYTF
17,TRBV28,TRBD1,-,TRBJ1-4,TGTGCCAGCAGTCAAAAGCTCAGGGGGCCCCTCTATGAAAAACTGTTTTTT,CASSQKLRGPLYEKLFF
13,TRBV5-1,-,once,TRBJ1-1,TGCGCCAGCAGCTTGGAAGCGGGATCTGAAGCTTTCTTT,CASSLEAGSEAFF
16,TRBV6-6,-,-,TRBJ2-3,TGTGCCAGCAGTGGAACAGGACCACTGAGGACAGATACGCAGTATTTT,CASSGTGPLRTDTQYF
14,TRBV6-1,TRBD1,-,TRBJ1-1,TGTGCCAGCAGTGTCAGGGGGCCAGCCACTGAAGCTTTCTTT,CASSVRGPATEAFF
12,TRBV4-1,-,-,TRBJ1-2,TGCGCCAGCAGCCCCCAGGGGCTCGGCTACACCTTC,CASSPQGLGYTF
17,TRBV6-4,-,few,TRBJ1-6,TGTGCCAGCAGTTGGGATTGTTGGGAGGTTATTAATTCACCCCTCCACTTT,CASSWDCWEVINSPLHF
13,TRBV11-2,-,-,TRBJ2-5,TGTGCCAGCAGCTTCCTAAATGAGGAGACCCAGTACTTC,CASSFLNEETQYF
13,TRBV5-1,-,-,TRBJ1-2,TGCGCCAGCAGCTTAGCGGGGACGGACGGCTACACCTTC,CASSLAGTDGYTF
13,TRBV2,TRBD1,few,TRBJ1-1,TGTGCCAGCAGTGGACAGGGCGAGACTGAAGCTTTCTTT,CASSGQGETEAFF
10,TRBV20-1,-,-,TRBJ1-2,TGCAGTGCTAGACAACAGGACATCCACTTC,CSARQQDIHF
12,TRBV28,-,-,TRBJ1-4,TGTGCCAGCAGTCCTCCGAGGGAAAAACTGTTTTTT,CASSPPREKLFF
14,TRBV30,TRBD1,-,TRBJ1-3,TGTGCCTGGACCCAGACAGGGAGACGGGACACCATATATTTT,CAWTQTGRRDTIYF
14,TRBV18,TRBD1,-,TRBJ1-2,TGTGCCAGCTCAGCACTACGGGACAGCTATGGCTACACCTTC,CASSALRDSYGYTF
15,TRBV28,TRBD1,-,TRBJ2-7,TGTGCCAGCAGTTTGGGGACAGGGAGGACCTACGAGCAGTACTTC,CASSLGTGRTYEQYF
15,TRBV18,TRBD1,once,TRBJ1-4,TGTGCCAGCTCACCTCCGGGACAGGGTAAAGAAAAACTGTTTTTT,CASSPPGQGKEKLFF
10,TRBV7-2,-,-,TRBJ1-2,TGTGCCAGCAGTCTAAGAGGCTACACCTTC,CASSLRGYTF
15,TRBV5-1,TRBD1,once,TRBJ1-3,TGCGCCAGCAGCATACAGGGGGCGGCGGGAAACACCATATATTTT,CASSIQGAAGNTIYF
15,TRBV25-1,-,-,TRBJ1-1,TGTGCCAGCAGTGATCTGGTAGCAGGGTACACTGAAGCTTTCTTT,CASSDLVAGYTEAFF
13,TRBV27,-,-,TRBJ2-7,TGTGCCAGCAGTTTGAGACAGTCCTACGAGCAGTACTTC,CASSLRQSYEQYF
14,TRBV5-1,-,-,TRBJ2-7,TGCGCCAGCAGCTCGGCGGGGCTAACCTACGAGCAGTACTTC,CASSSAGLTYEQYF
14,TRBV4-3,-,-,TRBJ2-5,TGCGCCAGCAGCCAAGATACAGGGAAAGAGACCCAGTACTTC,CASSQDTGKETQYF
12,TRBV7-9,-,few,TRBJ2-3,TGTTCCAGCAGCTTAGTCCGGGATACGCAGTATTTT,CSSSLVRDTQYF